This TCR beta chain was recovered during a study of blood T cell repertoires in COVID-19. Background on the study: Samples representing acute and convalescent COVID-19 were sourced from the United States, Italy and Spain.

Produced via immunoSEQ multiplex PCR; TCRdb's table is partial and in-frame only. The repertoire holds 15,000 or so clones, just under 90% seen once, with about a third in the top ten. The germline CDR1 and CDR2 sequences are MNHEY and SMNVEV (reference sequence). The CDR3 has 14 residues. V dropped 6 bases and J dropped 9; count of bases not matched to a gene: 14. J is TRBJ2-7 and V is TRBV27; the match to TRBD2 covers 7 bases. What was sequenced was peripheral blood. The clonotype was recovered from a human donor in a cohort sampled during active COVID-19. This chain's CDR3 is CASRSAPGGLGQYF. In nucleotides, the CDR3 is TGTGCCAGCAGGTCGGCACCGGGGGGTCTGGGGCAGTACTTC.